This entry features one T cell receptor (beta chain) sequence. As yet, its antigen is unknown. This record belongs to a study of T cells in localized non-small cell lung cancer. Broader study findings: Longer overall survival was seen with higher T cell density measured in blood. There was higher T cell clonality in uninvolved adjacent lung than in tumor, and it was highest there. A median of about 60 of the top 100 tumor clones appeared in adjacent lung, which was paired and uninvolved. As only one tumor region underwent sequencing, heterogeneity remains possible.

The CDR3 covers 14 residues. V shed 5 bases, J shed 8 bases, and the junction held 5 bases outside the gene matches. Germline V lookup: CDR1 SGHVS, CDR2 FQNEAQ. The table came from immunoSEQ multiplex PCR; TCRdb's copy has only in-frame clones and leaves some out. The sample contains about 33,000 clones, 65% to 90% of which appear only once. V is TRBV7-8 and J is TRBJ1-6; 8 nucleotides agree with TRBD1. Source: peripheral blood, taken before any cancer treatment. The receptor was derived from a male donor aged 60 or over with stage III lung adenocarcinoma. CDR3 coding DNA: TGTGCCAGCAGCCGGACAGGGATTGATTCACCCCTCCACTTT. Protein sequence: CASSRTGIDSPLHF.